This TCR beta chain was retrieved from a study of regulatory T cells in long-lasting Graves disease. Time point given: newly diagnosed GD, antithyroid drugs for less than 3 months. With RNA extracted from PBMCs as input, the TCR library was made. This clonotype was seen ten or more times. The CDR3 runs to 20 residues. Germline lookup yields CDR1 MDHEN and CDR2 SYDVKM. The V end was cut by 2 bases, the J end by 1 base, with 26 bases between. Investigators prepared the TCR beta libraries by applying iRepertoire HTBI primers and Arm-PCR of CDR3 regions. Each CDR3 protein gets one entry after TCRdb re-called the multiplex PCR reads with MiXCR. The top ten clones hold approximately 17% of a sample with approximately 360,000 distinct CDR3 sequences, 12% of them seen once. In addition, the sample was reused for a study of T cells in Graves' hyperthyroidism and ophthalmopathy. From that report: In the first-round RT-PCR of the TCR CDR3, the HTBI primer set was used.

The chain employs TRBV28 and TRBJ2-5; possibly TRBD1 or TRBD2 for D (6 bases each). Sequencing used peripheral blood mononuclear cells (PBMCs), obtained at new diagnosis, from a patient treated with antithyroid drugs. This TCR came from a woman younger than 35 with Graves disease. This CDR3 reads CASSLTDGVGAGTPQETQYF. CDR3 DNA sequence: TGTGCCAGCAGTTTAACCGATGGCGTGGGGGCGGGGACCCCCCAAGAGACCCAGTACTTC.